This is a list of T cell receptor beta chains from one sample in a study of T cell changes during pregnancy in multiple sclerosis. Method: immunoSEQ multiplex PCR; TCRdb's copy keeps in-frame clones and lacks some. In the table there are just over 20,000 clones, over 85% of which are singletons. This specimen consisted of CD8+ T cells from peripheral blood mononuclear cells, obtained in the second trimester of pregnancy. All receptors derive from a female donor in good health, enrolled as a control in a pregnancy study. The CDR3 runs from the conserved cysteine through the conserved F or W. A D gene is named only where the DNA matches it firmly. Clone size is not always given. Where it is, it says once, few, many or a class for expanded clones.

cdr3_nt,cdr3_aa,j_call,d_call,v_call,clone_size
TGTGCCAGCAGACCCCTTGGGGCCGACACTGAAGCTTTCTTT,CASRPLGADTEAFF,TRBJ1-1,NA,TRBV6-6,NA
TGTGCCAGCAGTGAAGCGGGAGGCTCCTACAATGAGCAGTTCTTC,CASSEAGGSYNEQFF,TRBJ2-1,TRBD2,TRBV6-4,few
TGTGCCAGCAGTTTAACCCCTAGCGGGAGGTACAATGAGCAGTTCTTC,CASSLTPSGRYNEQFF,TRBJ2-1,TRBD2,TRBV27,NA
TGTGCCAGCAGGGGGGGACAGGGTGACACCGGGGAGCTGTTTTTT,CASRGGQGDTGELFF,TRBJ2-2,TRBD1,TRBV6-1,NA
TGTGCCAGCCTCCTTTCTGGAGGGGCAGGCTACGAGCAGTACTTC,CASLLSGGAGYEQYF,TRBJ2-7,NA,TRBV28,NA
TGTGCCAGCAGCGTAATGTCGACCAGCTTAAGTCGGGTGCAGTACTTC,CASSVMSTSLSRVQYF,TRBJ2-7,NA,TRBV5-6,NA
TGTGCCAGCAGTGACTCGGTAGGGACTAGCACAGATACGCAGTATTTT,CASSDSVGTSTDTQYF,TRBJ2-3,NA,TRBV6-4,few
TGTGCCAGCAGCTTTGGAACAGGGCAACTTTCACCCCTCCACTTT,CASSFGTGQLSPLHF,TRBJ1-6,NA,TRBV5-6,NA
TGTGCCAGTAGTCCGGACAGGGACCCTGTCCCAGCCGTTCAACTCTTAACCTACAATGAGCAGTTCTTC,CASSPDRDPVPAVQLLTYNEQFF,TRBJ2-1,TRBD1,TRBV19,NA
TGTGCCAGCAGTGACTCTAGCGGGAGTTACAATGAGCAGTTCTTC,CASSDSSGSYNEQFF,TRBJ2-1,TRBD2,TRBV6-4,NA
TGTGCCAGCAGCCTTAGGACAGGGGGCAATGGGGCCAACGTCCTGACTTTC,CASSLRTGGNGANVLTF,TRBJ2-6,TRBD1,TRBV14,NA
TGTGCCAGCAGTGAAAGGATCCGGGGACAGGGCGATTCACCCCTCCACTTT,CASSERIRGQGDSPLHF,TRBJ1-6,TRBD1,TRBV6-1,NA
TGTGCCAGCAGCTTAGACCTAGTGGAGACCCAGTACTTC,CASSLDLVETQYF,TRBJ2-5,NA,TRBV7-6,NA
TGCAGCGTGACCGCAGGGGGCGAGCAGTACTTC,CSVTAGGEQYF,TRBJ2-7,TRBD1,TRBV29-1,NA
TGTGCCAGCAGCTTAGGCAACAGGGTAAGCTCCTACGAGCAGTACTTC,CASSLGNRVSSYEQYF,TRBJ2-7,NA,TRBV11-2,once
TGTGCCACCAGTTGGGAGTCGGACAGGGGCTTTGATACGCAGTATTTT,CATSWESDRGFDTQYF,TRBJ2-3,TRBD1,TRBV15,NA
TGTGCCAGCACCGATAGCCCAGGGCTAAGCTACGAGCAGTACTTC,CASTDSPGLSYEQYF,TRBJ2-7,NA,TRBV6-5,NA
TGTGCCAGCAGCCCGGCGGGGGGGTCCTACAATGAGCAGTTCTTC,CASSPAGGSYNEQFF,TRBJ2-1,TRBD2,TRBV7-9,once
TGTGCCAGCAGCGTAAGGGACAGGGTAGACCTCTACAATGAGCAGTTCTTC,CASSVRDRVDLYNEQFF,TRBJ2-1,TRBD1,TRBV7-9,NA
TGTGCCAGCTCCTATCAGGGTACCTGGGGCTACACCTTC,CASSYQGTWGYTF,TRBJ1-2,NA,TRBV28,once
TGTGCCAGCAGCTTAGGTAGCGGGGGCACAGATACGCAGTATTTT,CASSLGSGGTDTQYF,TRBJ2-3,TRBD2,TRBV7-2,NA
TGTGCCAGCAGTGAACAGGGTATCTACGAGCAGTACTTC,CASSEQGIYEQYF,TRBJ2-7,NA,TRBV6-1,NA
TGTGCCAGCAGCTTAGGCGGGGATGAGCAGTTCTTC,CASSLGGDEQFF,TRBJ2-1,NA,TRBV7-8,NA
TGTGCCAGCAGTGGTTCCGGGACAGGCTCCTACGAGCAGTACTTC,CASSGSGTGSYEQYF,TRBJ2-7,TRBD1,TRBV6-1,NA
TGTGCCAGCACCGCCGGACTAGCGGGATTCTACGAGCAGTACTTC,CASTAGLAGFYEQYF,TRBJ2-7,TRBD2,TRBV28,NA
TGTGCCAGCAGCGGCGAGAGGGCATATGAGACCCAGTACTTC,CASSGERAYETQYF,TRBJ2-5,NA,TRBV9,NA
TGTGCCAGCAGCTCCACAGGGGGCAACTATGGCTACACCTTC,CASSSTGGNYGYTF,TRBJ1-2,TRBD1,TRBV11-2,once
TGTGCCAGCAGCCCCCAGGGGAGGAACACTGAAGCTTTCTTT,CASSPQGRNTEAFF,TRBJ1-1,NA,TRBV7-9,once
TGTGCCAGCAGCTTGTCTGGCGGGAGCACAGATACGCAGTATTTT,CASSLSGGSTDTQYF,TRBJ2-3,NA,TRBV5-5,NA
TGTGCCAGCAGCTTAGGCTACAGCTTTTCCTACAATGAGCAGTTCTTC,CASSLGYSFSYNEQFF,TRBJ2-1,NA,TRBV13,NA
TGTGCCAGCAGCTTCTCAGGGGGCAATCAGCCCCAGCATTTT,CASSFSGGNQPQHF,TRBJ1-5,NA,TRBV7-6,NA
TGTGCCAGCAGCCCGGGACTACCATACAATGAGCAGTTCTTC,CASSPGLPYNEQFF,TRBJ2-1,TRBD2,TRBV27,NA
TGTGCCAGCAGTGAACTAGCGGAAGAGACCCAGTACTTC,CASSELAEETQYF,TRBJ2-5,TRBD2,TRBV6-1,NA
TGCGCCAGCAGCCAACCGTATACAGGGAGCTCCTACAATGAGCAGTTCTTC,CASSQPYTGSSYNEQFF,TRBJ2-1,NA,TRBV4-1,NA
TGTGCCAGCAGTGAACGGGGGGTCAGCTCGAACACCGGGGAGCTGTTTTTT,CASSERGVSSNTGELFF,TRBJ2-2,TRBD2,TRBV25-1,NA
TGTGCCAGCAGCTCCGGGACAGGGGAATACAATGAGCAGTTCTTC,CASSSGTGEYNEQFF,TRBJ2-1,TRBD1,TRBV7-9,NA
TGTGCCAGCAGCTTAAGAGGGCTAGCGGGAGGGGACAATGAGCAGTTCTTC,CASSLRGLAGGDNEQFF,TRBJ2-1,TRBD2,TRBV11-2,NA
TGCGCCAGCAGCTTCCAGGGGTTGAAGACTAATGAAAAACTGTTTTTT,CASSFQGLKTNEKLFF,TRBJ1-4,NA,TRBV5-1,NA
TGTGCCAGCAGTGACCGGGAGGCTGGGGCCAACGTCCTGACTTTC,CASSDREAGANVLTF,TRBJ2-6,TRBD2,TRBV6-4,NA
TGTGCCAGCAGTTGGGACTCCTCCCAGAATCAGCCCCAGCATTTT,CASSWDSSQNQPQHF,TRBJ1-5,NA,TRBV6-5,NA
TGTGCCAGTATGTTGACAGCGGGGTCCGGCGAGCAGTACTTC,CASMLTAGSGEQYF,TRBJ2-7,TRBD2,TRBV19,NA
TGTGCCAGCAGTTTTAGGGGCGCTCCTAATGAGCAGTTCTTC,CASSFRGAPNEQFF,TRBJ2-1,NA,TRBV27,NA
TGTGCCAGCTCACCACCGACCAGGGCTAACTATGGCTACACCTTC,CASSPPTRANYGYTF,TRBJ1-2,NA,TRBV18,NA
TGTGCCAGCAGTTTTCTACAGCATAGCAATCAGCCCCAGCATTTT,CASSFLQHSNQPQHF,TRBJ1-5,NA,TRBV28,NA